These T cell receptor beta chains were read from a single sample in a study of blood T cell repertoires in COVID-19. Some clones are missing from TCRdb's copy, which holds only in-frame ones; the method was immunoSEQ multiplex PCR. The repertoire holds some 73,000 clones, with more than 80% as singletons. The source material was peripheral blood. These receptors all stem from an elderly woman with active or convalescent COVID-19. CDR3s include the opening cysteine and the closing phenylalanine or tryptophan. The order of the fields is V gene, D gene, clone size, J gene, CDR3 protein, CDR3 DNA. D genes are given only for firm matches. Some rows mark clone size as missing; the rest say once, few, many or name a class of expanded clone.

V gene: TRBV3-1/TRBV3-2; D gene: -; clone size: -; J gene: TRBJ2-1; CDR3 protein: CASSPAGGNEQFF; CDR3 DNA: TGTGCCAGCAGCCCCGCGGGTGGCAATGAGCAGTTCTTC
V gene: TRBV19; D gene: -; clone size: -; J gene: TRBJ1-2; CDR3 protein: CASSMGGGERGYTF; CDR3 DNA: TGTGCCAGTAGTATGGGAGGAGGAGAGCGGGGCTACACCTTC
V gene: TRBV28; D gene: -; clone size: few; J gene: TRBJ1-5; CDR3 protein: CASHSAGAADVSQHF; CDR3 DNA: TGTGCCAGCCACTCCGCGGGGGCGGCGGATGTGAGTCAGCATTTT
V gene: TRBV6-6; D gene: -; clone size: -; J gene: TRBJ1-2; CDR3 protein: CASSYTEPGTNGYTF; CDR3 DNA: TGTGCCAGCAGTTACACTGAGCCAGGAACCAATGGCTACACCTTC
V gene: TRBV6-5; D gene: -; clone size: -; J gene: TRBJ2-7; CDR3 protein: CASTAPGGLHEQYF; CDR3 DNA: TGTGCCAGCACCGCGCCCGGAGGACTACACGAGCAGTACTTC
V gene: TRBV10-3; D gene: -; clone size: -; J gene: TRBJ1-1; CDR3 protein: CAISDQGRENTEAFF; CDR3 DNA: TGTGCCATCAGTGATCAGGGCAGGGAGAACACTGAAGCTTTCTTT
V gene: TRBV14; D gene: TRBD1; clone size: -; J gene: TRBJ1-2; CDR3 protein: CASSQQTGAGYTF; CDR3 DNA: TGTGCCAGCAGCCAACAAACAGGGGCGGGCTACACCTTC
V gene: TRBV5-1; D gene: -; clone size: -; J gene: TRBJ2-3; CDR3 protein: CASRLGLSTSTDTQYF; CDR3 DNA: TGCGCCAGCAGGTTAGGACTCTCTACAAGCACAGATACGCAGTATTTT
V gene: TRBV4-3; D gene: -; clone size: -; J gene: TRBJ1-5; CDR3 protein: CASSQESLGGQPQHF; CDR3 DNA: TGCGCCAGCAGCCAAGAGAGCTTGGGGGGTCAGCCCCAGCATTTT
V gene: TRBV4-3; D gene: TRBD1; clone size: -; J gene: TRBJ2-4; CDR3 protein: CASSQSRTGAKNIQYF; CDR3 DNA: TGCGCCAGCAGCCAAAGCAGGACAGGGGCCAAAAACATTCAGTACTTC
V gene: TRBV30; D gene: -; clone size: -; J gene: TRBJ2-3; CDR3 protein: CAWKTLAVTQYF; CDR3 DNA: TGTGCCTGGAAGACGTTAGCCGTTACGCAGTATTTT
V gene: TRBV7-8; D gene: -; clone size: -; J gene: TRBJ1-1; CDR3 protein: CASSRQGMNAFF; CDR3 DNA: TGTGCCAGCAGCCGCCAGGGTATGAATGCTTTCTTT
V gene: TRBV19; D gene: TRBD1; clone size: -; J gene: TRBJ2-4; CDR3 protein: CASSIEGGRNIQYF; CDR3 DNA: TGTGCCAGTAGTATAGAAGGGGGCCGTAACATTCAGTACTTC
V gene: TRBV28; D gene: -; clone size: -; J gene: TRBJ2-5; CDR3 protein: CASSTGRREKETQYF; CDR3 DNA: TGTGCCAGCAGTACGGGTCGAAGAGAGAAAGAGACCCAGTACTTC
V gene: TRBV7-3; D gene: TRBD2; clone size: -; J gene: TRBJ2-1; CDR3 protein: CASSSSPTSHEQFF; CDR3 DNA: TGTGCCAGCAGCTCCTCGCCGACTAGCCATGAGCAGTTCTTC
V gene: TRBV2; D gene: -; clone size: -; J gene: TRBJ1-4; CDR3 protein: CASSRISPGLREKLFF; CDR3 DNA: TGTGCCAGCAGTCGGATCTCTCCAGGCTTACGGGAAAAACTGTTTTTT
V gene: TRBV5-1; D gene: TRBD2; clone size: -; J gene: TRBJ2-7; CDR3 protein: CASSDTSGSYEQYF; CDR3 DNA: TGCGCCAGCAGCGACACTAGCGGTTCCTACGAGCAGTACTTC
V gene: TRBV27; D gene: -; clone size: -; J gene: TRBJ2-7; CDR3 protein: CASSTSGYEQYF; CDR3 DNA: TGTGCCAGCAGTACATCAGGTTACGAGCAGTACTTC
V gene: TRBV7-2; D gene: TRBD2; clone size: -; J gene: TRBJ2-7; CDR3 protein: CASSPFVSGEYEQYF; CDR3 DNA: TGTGCCAGCAGCCCCTTCGTTAGCGGGGAATACGAGCAGTACTTC
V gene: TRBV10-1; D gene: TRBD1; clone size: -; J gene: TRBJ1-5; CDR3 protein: CASSTGVGQPQHF; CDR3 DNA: TGCGCCAGCAGTACAGGGGTGGGTCAGCCCCAGCATTTT
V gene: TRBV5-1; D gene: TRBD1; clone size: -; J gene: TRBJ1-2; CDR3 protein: CASSVTGDAGYTF; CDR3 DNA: TGCGCCAGCAGCGTTACAGGGGACGCTGGCTACACCTTC
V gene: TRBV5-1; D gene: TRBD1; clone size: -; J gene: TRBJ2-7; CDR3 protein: CASSLGGTDRPYEQYF; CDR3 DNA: TGCGCCAGCAGCTTGGGTGGGACAGACAGACCCTACGAGCAGTACTTC
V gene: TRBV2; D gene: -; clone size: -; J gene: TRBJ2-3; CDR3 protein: CASVAGALSTDTQYF; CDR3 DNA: TGTGCCAGTGTCGCGGGGGCCCTTAGCACAGATACGCAGTATTTT
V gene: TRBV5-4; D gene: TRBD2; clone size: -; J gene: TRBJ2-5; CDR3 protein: CASSLAGAGGETQYF; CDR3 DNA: TGTGCCAGCAGCTTGGCAGGAGCGGGGGGAGAGACCCAGTACTTC
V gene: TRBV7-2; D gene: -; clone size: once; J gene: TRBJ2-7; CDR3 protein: CASSRVLQYF; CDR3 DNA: TGTGCCAGCAGCCGCGTTTTGCAGTACTTC
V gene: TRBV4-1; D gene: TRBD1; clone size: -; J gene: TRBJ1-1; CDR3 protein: CASSVPTGTREAFF; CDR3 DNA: TGCGCCAGCAGCGTTCCGACAGGGACCAGGGAAGCTTTCTTT
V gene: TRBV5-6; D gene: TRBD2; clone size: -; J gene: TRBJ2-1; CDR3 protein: CASSLRTASGGVNEQFF; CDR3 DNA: TGTGCCAGCAGCCTTAGGACAGCTAGCGGGGGGGTGAATGAGCAGTTCTTC
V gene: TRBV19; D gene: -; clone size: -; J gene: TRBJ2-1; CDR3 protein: CASGQGPYNEQFF; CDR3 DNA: TGTGCCAGTGGCCAGGGCCCCTACAATGAGCAGTTCTTC
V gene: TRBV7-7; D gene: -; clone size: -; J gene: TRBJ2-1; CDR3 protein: CASSPKTGAGQFF; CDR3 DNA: TGTGCTAGCAGCCCTAAGACAGGTGCTGGGCAGTTCTTC
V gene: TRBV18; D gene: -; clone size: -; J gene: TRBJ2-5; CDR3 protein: CASSQEGVETQYF; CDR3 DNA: TGTGCCAGCTCCCAAGAGGGTGTCGAGACCCAGTACTTC
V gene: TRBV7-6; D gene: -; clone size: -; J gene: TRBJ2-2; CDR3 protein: CASSLEVTGMAGELFF; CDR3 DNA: TGTGCCAGCAGCTTAGAGGTTACAGGGATGGCCGGGGAGCTGTTTTTT
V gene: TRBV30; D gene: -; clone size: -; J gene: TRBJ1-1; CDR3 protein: CAWSRGRTEAFF; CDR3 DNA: TGTGCCTGGAGTAGGGGTAGGACTGAAGCTTTCTTT
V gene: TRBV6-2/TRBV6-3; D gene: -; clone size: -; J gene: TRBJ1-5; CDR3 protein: CASSLRGWGNQPQHF; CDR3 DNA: TGTGCCAGCAGTTTACGGGGGTGGGGCAATCAGCCCCAGCATTTT
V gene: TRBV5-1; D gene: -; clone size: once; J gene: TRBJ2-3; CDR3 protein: CASSFRDTDTQYF; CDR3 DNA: TGCGCCAGCAGCTTCAGGGACACAGATACGCAGTATTTT
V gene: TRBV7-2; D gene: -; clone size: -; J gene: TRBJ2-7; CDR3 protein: CASSLGHRAYEQYF; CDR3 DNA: TGTGCCAGCAGCTTAGGGCACAGGGCCTACGAGCAGTACTTC
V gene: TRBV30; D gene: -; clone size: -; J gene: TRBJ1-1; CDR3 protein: CAWTPLILQVSEAFF; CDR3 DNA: TGTGCCTGGACCCCTCTCATCTTACAGGTCTCTGAAGCTTTCTTT
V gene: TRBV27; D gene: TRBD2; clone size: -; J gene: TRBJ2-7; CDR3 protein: CASTGGGKQYF; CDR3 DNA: TGTGCCAGCACGGGGGGAGGTAAGCAGTACTTC
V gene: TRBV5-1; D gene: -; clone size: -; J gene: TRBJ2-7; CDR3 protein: CASSPTGYEQYF; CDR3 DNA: TGCGCCAGCAGCCCGACAGGCTACGAGCAGTACTTC
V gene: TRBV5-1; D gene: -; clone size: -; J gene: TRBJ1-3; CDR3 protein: CASSLTQGRDTIYF; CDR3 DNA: TGCGCCAGCAGCTTAACGCAGGGTCGGGACACCATATATTTT
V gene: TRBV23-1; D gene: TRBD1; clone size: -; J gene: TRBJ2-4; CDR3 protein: CASSPHPGQKAYF; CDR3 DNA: TGCGCCAGCAGTCCTCACCCGGGACAGAAGGCGTACTTC
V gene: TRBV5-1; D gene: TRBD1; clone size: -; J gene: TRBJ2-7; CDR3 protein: CASSPGTATVGEQYF; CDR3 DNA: TGCGCCAGCAGCCCTGGGACAGCAACTGTGGGCGAGCAGTACTTC
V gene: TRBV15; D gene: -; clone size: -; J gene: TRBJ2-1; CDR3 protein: CATSNGGAIDEQFF; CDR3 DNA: TGTGCCACCAGCAATGGGGGGGCAATCGACGAGCAGTTCTTC
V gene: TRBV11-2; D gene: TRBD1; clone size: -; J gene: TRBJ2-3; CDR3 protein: CASSSWDRFTDTQYF; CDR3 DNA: TGTGCCAGCAGCAGCTGGGACAGATTCACAGATACGCAGTATTTT
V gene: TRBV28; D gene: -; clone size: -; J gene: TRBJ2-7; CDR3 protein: CASRASNEQYF; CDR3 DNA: TGTGCCAGCAGAGCGAGTAACGAGCAGTACTTC
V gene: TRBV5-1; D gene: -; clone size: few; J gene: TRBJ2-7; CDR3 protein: CASSLDRYEQYF; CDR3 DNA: TGCGCCAGCAGCTTAGACAGATACGAGCAGTACTTC
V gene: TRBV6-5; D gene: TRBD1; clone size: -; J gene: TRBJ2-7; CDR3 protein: CASSPPTGGLYEQYF; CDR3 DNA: TGTGCCAGCAGCCCGCCAACAGGGGGCTTGTACGAGCAGTACTTC
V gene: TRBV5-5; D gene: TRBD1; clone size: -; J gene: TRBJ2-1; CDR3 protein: CASSLSDRAPYNEQFF; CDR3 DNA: TGTGCCAGCAGCTTGTCGGACAGGGCTCCATACAATGAGCAGTTCTTC
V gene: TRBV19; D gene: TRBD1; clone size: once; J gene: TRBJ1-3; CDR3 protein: CASNLQGSGNTIYF; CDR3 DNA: TGTGCCAGTAATCTACAGGGGTCTGGAAACACCATATATTTT
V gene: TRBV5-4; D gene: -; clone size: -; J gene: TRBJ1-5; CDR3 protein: CASSFTPDQPQHF; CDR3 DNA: TGTGCCAGCAGCTTTACTCCCGATCAGCCCCAGCATTTT
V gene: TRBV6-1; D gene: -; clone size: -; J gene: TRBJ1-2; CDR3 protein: CASSELAGNYGYTF; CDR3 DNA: TGTGCCAGCAGTGAACTTGCAGGGAACTATGGCTACACCTTC
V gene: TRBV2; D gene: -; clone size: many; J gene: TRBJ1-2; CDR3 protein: CASSRERHGYTF; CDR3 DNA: TGTGCCAGCAGCCGCGAGCGGCATGGCTACACCTTC
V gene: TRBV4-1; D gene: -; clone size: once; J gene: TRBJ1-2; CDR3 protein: CASSPTQERLYGYTF; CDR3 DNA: TGCGCCAGCAGCCCGACCCAGGAACGATTGTATGGCTACACCTTC
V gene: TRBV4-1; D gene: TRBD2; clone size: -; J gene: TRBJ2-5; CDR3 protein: CASSQVLAGGLGETQYF; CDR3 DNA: TGCGCCAGCAGCCAAGTTCTGGCGGGGGGGCTCGGGGAGACCCAGTACTTC
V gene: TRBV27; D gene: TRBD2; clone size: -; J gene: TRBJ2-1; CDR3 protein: CASSSGLPYNEQFF; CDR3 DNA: TGTGCCAGCAGTTCGGGACTACCTTACAATGAGCAGTTCTTC
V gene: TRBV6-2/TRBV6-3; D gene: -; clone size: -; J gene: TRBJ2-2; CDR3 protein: CASSSLANTGELFF; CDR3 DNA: TGTGCCAGCAGTTCACTAGCGAACACCGGGGAGCTGTTTTTT